This T cell receptor (beta chain) was captured by sequencing in a study of T cells in tuberculosis. For the study at large: Within 7 days of starting treatment, or before, PBMC were stored. Findings and limits, study-wide: Active tuberculosis patients had shorter CDR3-alpha; the beta difference was nonsignificant. GMM-specific TCRs were nearer to active tuberculosis alpha repertoires, suggesting expansion.

As for this clone: The antigen is undetermined.

Stated time point: new active TB diagnosis, blood taken before or within 7 days of starting treatment. Included patients were adults of at least 18, HIV-seronegative, South African. V lost 4 bases and J lost 4, with 20 bases in between. Germline V lookup: CDR1 SGDLS, CDR2 YYNGEE. The CDR3 is 16 amino acids. Profiling relied on immunoSEQ multiplex PCR, and the TCRdb table lists in-frame clones only, not all of them. The sample includes about 5,500 clones, approximately 98% of them seen just once. The input for sequencing was PBMCs, taken at tuberculosis diagnosis. The chain couples TRBV9 to TRBJ1-1; the D is unclear. The receptor was isolated from an adult with tuberculosis. The CDR3 loop is CASSLYGSGMGTEAFF. The CDR3 nucleotides are TGTGCCAGCAGCCTTTACGGTTCGGGTATGGGCACTGAAGCTTTCTTT.